Sequencing of this T cell receptor (beta chain) was carried out in a study of graft-versus-host responses after intestinal transplantation. Using immunoSEQ multiplex PCR, the repertoire was profiled, and TCRdb retains in-frame clones only, with some absent. Altogether approximately 8,300 clones are present, 27% being singletons, with the ten largest covering roughly 5.3%. In its sample, this clone was seen a few times. Findings and limits, study-wide: Allografts of one patient group, those with graft-donor T cell macrochimerism, had high graft-versus-host to host-versus-graft clonal ratios.

The germline V and J ends were trimmed by 6 bases and 1 base, with 9 bases remaining between them. The CDR3 spans 13 residues. Germline loops: CDR1 MNHEY, CDR2 SVGAGI. Plates contained approximately 200,000 CFSE-labeled responder cells and approximately 200,000 irradiated, violet-dye-labeled stimulator cells. The V and J genes are TRBV6-5 and TRBJ1-1; D remains unclear. Sequenced material: alloreactive CD8+ T cells from a mixed lymphocyte reaction culture, taken before transplantation. Subset defined: CFSE-low proliferating T cells sorted from approximately 6-day pre-transplant mixed lymphocyte reaction (GvH or HvG direction). This sequence originates from a human patient who was an organ donor for intestinal transplantation. CDR3 sequence: CASRLQPNTEAFF. The CDR3 region has the DNA TGTGCCAGCAGGTTACAGCCGAACACTGAAGCTTTCTTT.